Listed below are T cell receptor beta chains from one sample, sequenced in a study of shared clonotypes between healthy human individuals. The method was immunoSEQ multiplex PCR; TCRdb's version includes in-frame clones alone and lacks a portion of them. Counted here are about 800,000 clones, about 97% occurring once; the ten biggest clones make up 0.2% to 0.25%. The sequenced sample was naive CD8+ T cells sorted from blood. The receptors here all came from a man under 40 in good health. Both conserved end residues are part of each CDR3. The D gene is left open where the match is weak. The listing skips clone size in some rows; elsewhere it reads once, few, many or a size class.

cdr3_length clone_size d_call j_call v_call cdr3_aa cdr3_nt
11 . . TRBJ1-1 TRBV28 CASSPHREAFF TGTGCCAGCAGTCCCCATCGTGAAGCTTTCTTT
15 . TRBD2 TRBJ2-1 TRBV10-3 CATLRTSGRLNEQFF TGTGCCACCCTACGGACTAGCGGGAGGTTAAATGAGCAGTTCTTC
12 . . TRBJ2-2 TRBV27 CASGRGTGELFF TGTGCCAGCGGGCGGGGTACCGGGGAGCTGTTTTTT
16 . TRBD2 TRBJ2-1 TRBV4-1 CASSQVSGRAGNEQFF TGCGCCAGCAGCCAAGTTAGCGGGAGGGCGGGCAATGAGCAGTTCTTC
15 once . TRBJ2-7 TRBV18 CASSPLKGGSYEQYF TGTGCCAGCTCACCCCTCAAGGGGGGCTCCTACGAGCAGTACTTC
16 . TRBD2 TRBJ2-7 TRBV5-1 CASSLEPPSGRYEQYF TGCGCCAGCAGCTTGGAACCACCCAGCGGGAGGTACGAGCAGTACTTC
14 . . TRBJ2-5 TRBV13 CASTSYGDQETQYF TGTGCCAGCACCTCGTACGGGGACCAAGAGACCCAGTACTTC
13 . . TRBJ2-7 TRBV28 CASSLVGVGEQYF TGTGCCAGCAGTTTAGTAGGGGTCGGCGAGCAGTACTTC
20 . TRBD1 TRBJ2-2 TRBV27 CASSYPGTGEGEMNTGELFF TGTGCCAGCAGTTACCCCGGGACAGGGGAGGGGGAGATGAACACCGGGGAGCTGTTTTTT
12 . . TRBJ2-7 TRBV29-1 CSVEEGAYEQYF TGCAGCGTTGAAGAGGGGGCCTACGAGCAGTACTTC